The 4 T cell receptor beta chains given below trace back to one sample, sequenced in a study of T cell clonality in common variable immunodeficiency (dated by TCRdb to between 2014 and 2017). Summary of the overall study and its limitations: Reportedly, TCRbeta sequences from CVID had fewer deletions and N-nucleotide insertions, and highly modified clones with 13 or more V deletions were absent from CVID.

Antigens for these TCRs are unknown. The protocol used for the library was the immunoSEQ multiplex PCR assay. The immuneACCESS repertoire file appears here via TCRdb, limited to in-frame rearrangements. These files lack a portion of the clones; in checked studies, under half of the deficit traces to unresolved V genes, and the cause of the others is not known. Listed for this sample are 1,500 to 2,000 clones, none observed only a single time. Around 35% of the sample is held by the ten biggest clonotypes. Sequenced input: peripheral blood mononuclear cells. The source is a human donor with common variable immunodeficiency.

For this clone: Read coverage stops 3 residues before the CDR3 terminus; the germline J gene supplies the remainder. This chain joins TRBV7-7 and TRBJ2-5, with TRBD2 matching over 14 bases. Germline V gene data show CDR1 as SSHAT and CDR2 as FNYEAQ (reference sequence). The CDR3 is 18 amino acids. V lost 5 bases and J lost 2; bases outside the gene matches: 10. The sequenced CDR3 bases are TGTGCCAGCAGCCTCGGACTAGCGGGGGGAGCCGAACAAGAGACC. Translation: CASSLGLAGGAEQET. The entire CDR3 sequence reads CASSLGLAGGAEQETQYF. Filled out from reference TRBV7-7 and TRBJ2-5, the complete variable domain reads GAGVSQSPRYKVTKRGQDVTLRCDPISSHATLYWYQQALGQGPEFLTYFNYEAQPDKSGLPSDRFSAERPEGSISTLTIQRTEQRDSAMYRCASSLGLAGGAEQETQYFGPGTRLLVL.

This clone is medium-sized within its sample. The read finishes 3 residues shy of the CDR3 end, and the germline J gene is used to complete it. The sample has other DNA sequences that encode this CDR3 too. The V gene is TRBV2, the J gene TRBJ1-1, with 7 bases fitting TRBD1. This CDR3 has 14 residues. The ends lost 2 bases at V and 7 bases at J; junction bases unmatched: 7. Looked up from germline, CDR1 is SNHLY and CDR2 is FYNNEI. The DNA read from the CDR3 is TGTGCCAGCAGTGAACGTCAGGGGGAGGGTGAA. It is translated as CASSERQGEGE. The CDR3 as a whole reads CASSERQGEGEAFF.

This clone is categorized as medium-sized. The read comes to an end 3 residues before the CDR3 does, leaving the germline J gene to fill in the end. The chain recombines TRBV20-1 with TRBJ2-5, with D maybe TRBD2 (7 bases). This CDR3 spans 13 amino acids. V lost 5 bases, J lost 3 bases, and 13 bases lay in between. Germline CDR1 is DFQATT and CDR2 is SNEGSKA (reference sequence). CDR3 DNA, as far as it was read: TGCAGTGCTCCCCGAGGGGGGGAAGAGACC. Translating it yields CSAPRGGEET. The CDR3 in full is CSAPRGGEETQYF.

In this sample, this clone is large. From the germline J gene comes the end of the CDR3, since the read stops 3 residues before it. The V and J genes are TRBV29-1 and TRBJ2-5, with D possibly matching TRBD2 (6 bases). The CDR3 loop spans 12 amino acids. Germline loops: CDR1 SQVTM, CDR2 ANQGSEA. V shed 7 bases and J shed 4 bases, with 13 bases lying between them. Incomplete CDR3 DNA: TGCAGCGCCCCGGCGGGGTCAGAGACC. Its protein is CSAPAGSET. The whole CDR3 region reads CSAPAGSETQYF. Full variable domain (outside the CDR3, taken from reference TRBV29-1 and TRBJ2-5): SAVISQKPSRDICQRGTSLTIQCQVDSQVTMMFWYRQQPGQSLTLIATANQGSEATYESGFVIDKFPISRPNLTFSTLTVSNMSPEDSSIYLCSAPAGSETQYFGPGTRLLVL.